This T cell receptor (beta chain) was documented in a study of cytomegalovirus exposure and HLA in healthy donors. Points on this clone: What it binds is unknown.

The CDR3 is 16 amino acids. V shed 2 bases and J shed 1 base, with 12 bases lying between them. From germline, CDR1 is SGHDT and CDR2 YYEEEE. General study points: Rare sequences made up most TCRs, while some public TCRs were found in many donors.

In the PCR, 60 Vbeta and 13 Jbeta primers were used. Libraries were prepared by immunoSEQ multiplex PCR; TCRdb keeps only in-frame clonotypes and omits some of them. This table has around 150,000 clones, about four fifths appearing once. Source material: PBMCs. The chain carries TRBV5-6 and TRBJ2-2, with no clear D. The TCR sequence derives from a woman aged 40 to 55 in good health and CMV-seronegative. DNA of the CDR3: TGTGCCAGCAGCTTTAACTCCTACCGGAACACCGGGGAGCTGTTTTTT. Translating it yields CASSFNSYRNTGELFF.